These 27 T cell receptor beta chains originate from one sample sequenced in a study of graft-versus-host responses after intestinal transplantation. Only in-frame clones appear in the TCRdb table, and some are missing; sequencing was by immunoSEQ multiplex PCR. The sample lists more than 15,000 clones; roughly three quarters were seen once. Lamina propria and intraepithelial lymphocytes were released by processing graft tissue. This specimen was ileum tissue, taken about 430 days after intestinal transplant. These receptors all stem from a human patient who received an intestinal transplant, so some T cells may come from the graft donor.

V gene TRBV27 combines with J gene TRBJ2-3; D not resolved. This CDR3 is 14 amino acids long. The germline gives CDR1 MNHEY, CDR2 SMNVEV (reference sequence). The V gene lost 8 bases and the J gene lost 6 bases, with 18 bases spanning the gap. The DNA for the CDR3 is TGTGCCAGCTCCCCATGGGGATCGGGCGATACGCAGTATTTT. Amino acid sequence: CASSPWGSGDTQYF.

The V gene is TRBV10-3, the J gene TRBJ2-1, with a possible D match to TRBD2 (6 bases). Germline CDR1 ENHRY, CDR2 SYGVKD. The CDR3 extends over 15 amino acids. Trimming took off 11 bases at V and 0 bases at J, with 17 bases between the two ends. The CDR3 sequence: CAGREDTVSYNEQFF. The DNA of the CDR3 is TGTGCCGGCAGGGAGGATACTGTCTCCTACAATGAGCAGTTCTTC.

The chain carries TRBV19 and TRBJ2-3; TRBD2 agrees at 8 bases. From germline, CDR1 is LNHDA and CDR2 SQIVND (reference sequence). This CDR3 is built from 16 residues. Trimming cost V 5 bases and J 1 base; bases outside gene matches: 8. In nucleotides, the CDR3 is TGTGCCAGTAGTCCCCGGGGAGCGGGGGGCACAGATACGCAGTATTTT. Amino acids: CASSPRGAGGTDTQYF.

The genes are TRBV5-6 and TRBJ1-5, with a possible D match to TRBD1 (5 bases). The V end was cut by 0 bases, the J end by 0 bases, with 7 bases between. Per germline, CDR1 SGHDT and CDR2 YYEEEE. This CDR3 is built from 15 residues. In DNA, the CDR3 is TGTGCCAGCAGCTTGGGACAGCATAGCAATCAGCCCCAGCATTTT. Protein sequence: CASSLGQHSNQPQHF. Looking up the rest from reference TRBV5-6 and TRBJ1-5 gives the full variable domain: DAGVTQSPTHLIKTRGQQVTLRCSPKSGHDTVSWYQQALGQGPQFIFQYYEEEERQRGNFPDRFSGHQFPNYSSELNVNALLLGDSALYLCASSLGQHSNQPQHFGDGTRLSIL.

This clone was detected a few times. This sample also contains other DNA sequences that code for the same CDR3. The chain recombines TRBV7-9 with TRBJ2-5; D may be TRBD2 (5 bases). V shed 5 bases and J shed 5 bases, with 6 bases lying between them. Per germline, CDR1 SEHNR and CDR2 FQNEAQ (reference sequence). The CDR3 runs to 11 residues. The CDR3: CASSRGETQYF. The CDR3 region has the DNA TGTGCCAGCAGCCGCGGGGAGACCCAGTACTTC.

The chain has TRBV7-9 and TRBJ2-7, with 10 bases matching TRBD1. The germline V gene encodes CDR1 SEHNR and CDR2 FQNEAQ (reference sequence). Trimming removed 1 base from V and 5 bases from J; junction bases left unmatched: 2. The CDR3 has 14 amino acids. The CDR3 reads CASSLGDRGNEQYF. CDR3 in DNA: TGTGCCAGCAGCTTAGGGGACAGGGGCAACGAGCAGTACTTC.

About this clone: Other DNA sequences in this specimen translate into the identical CDR3. V usage is TRBV18 and J usage is TRBJ1-4, with a possible D match to TRBD1 (6 bases). This CDR3 has 17 residues. V was shortened by 6 bases and J by 0 bases, with 17 bases between the two germline ends. Germline V CDR1 and CDR2: KGHSH, LQKENI. The CDR3 here is CASSTRGLGSTNEKLFF. The CDR3 DNA reads as TGTGCCAGCTCGACAAGGGGGTTGGGATCAACTAATGAAAAACTGTTTTTT.

The chain recombines TRBV7-9 with TRBJ2-7; 7 bases fit TRBD2. The CDR3 is 15 amino acids. Per the germline V gene, CDR1 is SEHNR and CDR2 is FQNEAQ (reference sequence). V was clipped by 0 bases and J by 3 bases; unmatched bases: 5. The CDR3 region is CASSLAGAGVYEQYF. For the CDR3, the DNA is TGTGCCAGCAGCTTAGCGGGCGCGGGGGTCTACGAGCAGTACTTC.

This clone came up once. CDR3 in DNA: TGTGCCAGCAGCTTAGCGGGGGCCTACAATGAGCAGTTCTTC. Translation gives CASSLAGAYNEQFF. V and J are TRBV11-2 and TRBJ2-1; tentative D call: TRBD2 (6 bases). Trimming removed 1 base from V and 2 bases from J, with 6 bases in between. The germline V gene has CDR1 SGHAT and CDR2 FQNNGV. The length of the CDR3 is 14 residues.

V gene TRBV25-1 combines with J gene TRBJ2-1; D remains ambiguous. Germline V lookup: CDR1 MGHDK, CDR2 SYGVNS. The CDR3 is 12 residues long. V was trimmed by 1 base and J by 8 bases, leaving 6 bases between them. The DNA for the CDR3 is TGTGCCAGCAGTGAATCGACCCATGAGCAGTTCTTC. Protein sequence: CASSESTHEQFF.

The chain links TRBV5-5 to TRBJ2-3, with a weak D call TRBD2 (5 bases). The CDR3 contains 12 residues. Trimming removed 4 bases at V and 6 bases at J, with 9 bases between. Germline assignment: CDR1 SGHKS and CDR2 YYEKEE (reference sequence). The CDR3 region has the DNA TGTGCCAGCAGCCAGGAGGTGGATACGCAGTATTTT. As protein: CASSQEVDTQYF.

The rearrangement joins TRBV6-5 to TRBJ2-5, with 9 nucleotides matching TRBD1. The closer fit of TRBJ2-7 to the DNA end suggests the J call may be wrong. The CDR3 is 15 residues long. Germline V CDR1 and CDR2: MNHEY, SVGAGI. CDR3 DNA: TGTGCCAGCAGTTACACCGGGACAGGGTATTACGAGCAGTACTTC. This sequence encodes CASSYTGTGYYEQYF.

V gene TRBV10-3 combines with J gene TRBJ2-3; D is uncertain. Germline values: CDR1 ENHRY, CDR2 SYGVKD. This CDR3 is 15 amino acids long. The V end was cut by 5 bases, the J end by 3 bases, with 15 bases between. CDR3 coding DNA: TGTGCCATCAGTAGTGCGTTTCTCCCAACAGATACGCAGTATTTT. Amino acid sequence: CAISSAFLPTDTQYF.

The chain combines TRBV6-5 with TRBJ1-1, with a tentative D call TRBD1 (5 bases). The CDR3 runs to 15 residues. The ends were cut back, 5 bases at V and 4 bases at J, with 17 bases in the middle. Germline lookup yields CDR1 MNHEY and CDR2 SVGAGI. The CDR3 coding sequence is TGTGCCAGCAGTCTATTTTTGGGGGTCGGCACTGAAGCTTTCTTT. Translation gives CASSLFLGVGTEAFF.

This clone showed up just a few times. V usage is TRBV7-9 and J usage is TRBJ1-5; D might be TRBD1 (5 bases). Trimming removed 1 base at V and 3 bases at J, with 10 bases between. Germline V gene data show CDR1 as SEHNR and CDR2 as FQNEAQ (reference sequence). CDR3 length: 15 amino acids. The CDR3 here is CASSLGGKSNQPQHF. Written as DNA, the CDR3 is TGTGCCAGCAGCTTAGGGGGGAAATCCAATCAGCCCCAGCATTTT. Supplemented by reference TRBV7-9 and TRBJ1-5, the full variable domain reads DTGVSQNPRHKITKRGQNVTFRCDPISEHNRLYWYRQTLGQGPEFLTYFQNEAQLEKSRLLSDRFSAERPKGSFSTLEIQRTEQGDSAMYLCASSLGGKSNQPQHFGDGTRLSIL.

CDR3 sequence reads: CASSQTGTRDQGRWYEQYF. The CDR3 DNA reads TGCGCCAGCAGCCAGACCGGGACCCGAGACCAGGGGAGGTGGTACGAGCAGTACTTC. The chain employs TRBV5-1 and TRBJ2-7; the D call may be TRBD1 or TRBD2 (6 bases each). This CDR3 spans 19 amino acids. Trimming cost V 4 bases and J 4 bases, with 30 bases left between them. The V gene's germline CDR1 is SGHRS and CDR2 YFSETQ.

This sequence joins TRBV5-6 and TRBJ1-2, with unresolved D. The germline V gene encodes CDR1 SGHDT and CDR2 YYEEEE. There are 12 residues in the CDR3. V was clipped by 4 bases and J by 8 bases, with 12 bases between them. In nucleotides, the CDR3 is TGTGCCAGCAGCCGTATGGGGTTCGGCTACACCTTC. Translation gives CASSRMGFGYTF.

The chain carries TRBV2 and TRBJ2-3; 7 bases are shared with TRBD2. The CDR3 sequence is 14 residues long. The germline V gene has CDR1 SNHLY and CDR2 FYNNEI. The J segment lost 2 bases and the V segment lost 6 bases, leaving 5 bases of the junction unmatched. Here the CDR3 DNA reads TGTGCCAGCAGCCGGACTAGGAACACAGATACGCAGTATTTT. This translates into CASSRTRNTDTQYF.

This rearrangement joins TRBV5-4 to TRBJ1-5; D not resolved. The CDR3 totals 14 residues. From germline, CDR1 is SGHNT and CDR2 YYREEE (reference sequence). Trimming took 0 bases from V and 3 from J, leaving 7 bases between them. Here the CDR3 reads CASSLEGPNQPQHF. In DNA, the CDR3 is TGTGCCAGCAGCTTGGAGGGTCCCAATCAGCCCCAGCATTTT.

This clone was picked up one time. The chain has TRBV25-1 and TRBJ2-5; 9 bases map to TRBD2. Looked up from germline, CDR1 is MGHDK and CDR2 is SYGVNS. J gave up 9 bases and V 1 base, and 9 bases lay outside the gene matches. The CDR3 loop spans 15 amino acids. The DNA of the CDR3 is TGTGCCAGCAGTGAATTGGGCGGGGGGGCCCCGGCCCAGTACTTC. It encodes CASSELGGGAPAQYF.

The chain employs TRBV9 and TRBJ2-3; 8 nucleotides align to TRBD1. Germline trimming cut 2 bases from V and 3 bases from J; bases unmatched to any gene: 5. This CDR3 is 15 amino acids long. Germline V gene sequence: CDR1 SGDLS, CDR2 YYNGEE. In DNA, the CDR3 is TGTGCCAGCAGCGTCAGGGGGCGTCGGACAGATACGCAGTATTTT. This codes for CASSVRGRRTDTQYF.

The chain is built from TRBV7-2 and TRBJ1-1, with a possible D match to TRBD1 (5 bases). Germline V CDR1 and CDR2: SGHTA, FQGNSA. This CDR3 is 17 amino acids long. V lost 4 bases and J 3 bases, leaving 21 bases between the germline ends. In DNA form, the CDR3 reads TGTGCCAGCAGCTCTCCCTACACCGAGGGGCCCTACACTGAAGCTTTCTTT. This codes for CASSSPYTEGPYTEAFF.

The rearrangement uses TRBV5-1 and TRBJ1-4; D might be TRBD1 (5 bases). CDR3 length equals 15 residues. Trimming took off 4 bases at V and 0 bases at J, with 10 bases between the two ends. Germline V gives CDR1 SGHRS, CDR2 YFSETQ. CDR3 sequence reads: CASSATTATNEKLFF. In DNA, the CDR3 is TGCGCCAGCAGCGCAACGACAGCAACTAATGAAAAACTGTTTTTT.

V and J are TRBV27 and TRBJ2-7, with D possibly matching TRBD1 (5 bases). Trimming removed 3 bases from V and 2 bases from J, with 14 bases in between. There are 15 residues in the CDR3. Germline loops: CDR1 MNHEY, CDR2 SMNVEV (reference sequence). The CDR3 loop is CASSFGPTETYEQYF. CDR3 DNA: TGTGCCAGCAGTTTTGGCCCGACAGAGACCTACGAGCAGTACTTC.

The chain employs TRBV5-4 and TRBJ2-3; D assignment may be TRBD1 or TRBD2 (5 bases each). CDR1 is SGHNT, CDR2 YYREEE, per germline (reference sequence). The CDR3 is made up of 14 amino acids. Trimming left V 6 bases short and J 2 bases short, with 13 bases between. The chain's CDR3 is CASTRDRHTDTQYF. The CDR3 DNA follows: TGTGCCAGCACCCGGGACCGGCACACAGATACGCAGTATTTT.

On this clone: A read error may produce the germline difference seen at one junction end. This sequence joins TRBV10-3 and TRBJ1-3; no reliable D call. Germline V gene data show CDR1 as ENHRY and CDR2 as SYGVKD. The CDR3 length is 12 residues. CDR3 in DNA: TGTGCCATCAGTGACTCTCGAAACACCATATATTTT. The encoded protein is CAISDSRNTIYF.

The chain is built from TRBV5-5 and TRBJ1-5; 8 positions match TRBD1. Germline V CDR1 and CDR2: SGHKS, YYEKEE (reference sequence). V was pared by 5 bases and J by 7 bases, with 11 bases of the junction left unmatched. The CDR3 is made up of 15 amino acids. CDR3 residues: CASSPGTGEGQPQHF. DNA of the CDR3: TGTGCCAGCAGTCCCGGGACAGGAGAAGGGCAGCCCCAGCATTTT. Together with reference TRBV5-5 and TRBJ1-5, the CDR3 gives the full variable domain: DAGVTQSPTHLIKTRGQQVTLRCSPISGHKSVSWYQQVLGQGPQFIFQYYEKEERGRGNFPDRFSARQFPNYSSELNVNALLLGDSALYLCASSPGTGEGQPQHFGDGTRLSIL.